A single TCR beta chain is shown here with its context. This CDR3 has 19 amino acids. J lost 2 bases, V lost 3 bases, and 18 bases had no gene match. Germline values: CDR1 SGHRS, CDR2 YFSETQ. Profiled with immunoSEQ multiplex PCR; TCRdb holds only in-frame clones, not every one. The data contain under 150,000 clones, 88% of them seen just once; the ten biggest clones take up about 2.1%. The entry originates in a study of control samples from healthy donors and cancer patients. This chain links TRBV5-1 with TRBJ2-5; 8 bases fit TRBD1. The sequenced sample was blood. This sequence was found in an older woman in good health. The CDR3 bases are TGCGCCAGCAGCTCCGGACAGGGATTGTTCATTGCGAGGCAAGAGACCCAGTACTTC. This translates into CASSSGQGLFIARQETQYF.